This T cell receptor (beta chain) is drawn from a study of OX40 agonist ivuxolimab in advanced cancers. Study results and limitations: Average numbers of expanded clones were greater in CD8+ T cells than in CD4+.

Profiled with immunoSEQ multiplex PCR; TCRdb holds only in-frame clones, not every one. The table has approximately 19,000 clones, 86% seen once. With respect to this clone: Antigen specificity is unknown.

The CDR3 covers 16 residues. Germline V gene sequence: CDR1 SGDLS, CDR2 YYNGEE. The V end lost 1 base, the J end lost 0 bases, and 11 bases lay between the germline ends. Sequenced here: CD4+ or CD8+ T cells sorted from blood, sampled in a trial of the OX40 agonist ivuxolimab. The chain joins TRBV9 to TRBJ2-1; no definite D call. The sequence was obtained from an adult with an advanced solid tumor such as melanoma, head and neck, liver or kidney cancer. CDR3 region: CASSVLHRSSYNEQFF. The CDR3 DNA reads TGTGCCAGCAGCGTACTTCACCGGAGCTCCTACAATGAGCAGTTCTTC.